This T cell receptor beta chain was documented in a study of control samples from healthy donors and cancer patients. The CDR3 has 12 residues. The V and J ends lost 1 base and 15 bases respectively, with 12 bases between them. The germline gives CDR1 LGHDT, CDR2 YNNKEL (reference sequence). This table comes from immunoSEQ multiplex PCR, and its TCRdb copy is limited to in-frame clones, with some not included. This table holds 150,000 to 200,000 clones, about 90% found once. Sequences were obtained from blood. This TCR was sampled from a woman aged 50 to 60 in good health. V usage is TRBV3-1 (or the pseudogene TRBV3-2) and J usage is TRBJ1-4; D might be TRBD1 (5 bases). CDR3 nucleotide sequence: TGTGCCAGCAGCCAAGGCGGGGGGGATTTGTTTTTT. It is translated as CASSQGGGDLFF.